The present entry profiles one TCR beta chain with its context. Profiling relied on immunoSEQ multiplex PCR, and the TCRdb table lists in-frame clones only, not all of them. The data show a few hundred thousand clones, roughly nine tenths seen once. V lost 0 bases, J lost 4 bases, and 10 bases lay in between. Germline CDR1 reads SGDLS; CDR2 reads YYNGEE. This CDR3 has 14 amino acids. The sample comes from a study of blood T cell repertoires in COVID-19. Sequenced sample: peripheral blood. This receptor was obtained from a woman aged 40 to 50 who had recovered from COVID-19. The chain joins TRBV9 to TRBJ2-5; D is unclear. The CDR3 loop reads CASSVGVARETQYF. The CDR3 DNA sequence: TGTGCCAGCAGCGTAGGGGTAGCCCGAGAGACCCAGTACTTC.